This passage covers 14 T cell receptor beta chains from one sample sequenced in a study of cytomegalovirus exposure and HLA in healthy donors. A multiplex PCR was run with 60 Vbeta primers and 13 Jbeta primers. The data were produced by immunoSEQ multiplex PCR, yet TCRdb's version contains in-frame clones alone and is incomplete. The sample consists of over 200,000 clones, approximately 70% of them appearing once. The sample taken for sequencing was PBMCs. These TCRs come from a woman in her twenties or thirties in good health and CMV-seronegative.

The rearrangement links TRBV6-1 to TRBJ1-3; no clear D gene. The CDR3 is 14 amino acids. Germline CDR1 is MNHNS and CDR2 is SASEGT. The ends were cut back, 2 bases at V and 2 bases at J, with 7 bases in the middle. CDR3 coding DNA: TGTGCCAGCAGTGAACGAACGGCTGGAAACACCATATATTTT. Translating gives CASSERTAGNTIYF.

To note about this clone: A junction end diverges from the germline sequence, so it may reflect a read error. The V and J genes are TRBV10-3 and TRBJ1-5; D perhaps matches TRBD1 (6 bases). There are 14 residues in the CDR3. CDR1 and CDR2 from the germline V gene are ENHRY and SYGVKD. CDR3 loop: CAISGTGDNQPPHF. DNA for the CDR3: TGTGCCATCAGTGGGACCGGGGACAATCAGCCCCCGCATTTT.

The genes are TRBV30 and TRBJ1-3, with D perhaps matching TRBD1 (5 bases). With 2 bases removed from V and 1 base from J, the gap between germline ends came to 6 bases. This CDR3 is built from 13 residues. The germline V gene has CDR1 GTSNPN and CDR2 SVGIG (reference sequence). CDR3 amino acids: CAWSSGSGNTIYF. The CDR3 region has the DNA TGTGCCTGGAGTTCAGGGTCTGGAAACACCATATATTTT.

This sequence joins TRBV19 and TRBJ1-2; D gene uncertain. This CDR3 is 13 amino acids long. Looked up from germline, CDR1 is LNHDA and CDR2 is SQIVND (reference sequence). V lost 0 bases and J lost 8, with 10 bases in between. The CDR3 region has the DNA TGTGCCAGTAGTATAGATGGATCGGGAGGCTACACCTTC. It encodes CASSIDGSGGYTF.

The chain uses TRBV5-1 and TRBJ2-2; maybe TRBD1 (8 bases). This CDR3 has 15 residues. Deletions cut 3 bases from V and 5 bases from J, with 14 bases between. Per the germline V gene, CDR1 is SGHRS and CDR2 is YFSETQ. CDR3 bases: TGCGCCAGCAGCTCTGGACAGGGAGGGACCGGGGAGCTGTTTTTT. Translating gives CASSSGQGGTGELFF. The full variable domain, with the rest looked up from reference TRBV5-1 and TRBJ2-2, is KAGVTQTPRYLIKTRGQQVTLSCSPISGHRSVSWYQQTPGQGLQFLFEYFSETQRNKGNFPGRFSGRQFSNSRSEMNVSTLELGDSALYLCASSSGQGGTGELFFGEGSRLTVL.

This clone was counted between two and nine times. V and J are TRBV27 and TRBJ1-5, with TRBD1 matching 8 bases. CDR3 length: 13 residues. Germline V gene sequence: CDR1 MNHEY, CDR2 SMNVEV (reference sequence). The V segment lost 5 bases and the J segment 6 bases; nucleotides outside the gene matches: 3. The DNA for the CDR3 is TGTGCCAGCAGTCCCGACAGGGGTCAGCCCCAGCATTTT. It is translated as CASSPDRGQPQHF.

This chain joins TRBV5-1 and TRBJ1-2, with D perhaps matching TRBD1 (5 bases). The V gene lost 3 bases and the J gene lost 4 bases, with 13 bases spanning the gap. CDR1 and CDR2 from the germline V gene are SGHRS and YFSETQ. The CDR3 runs 14 residues. CDR3 protein: CASSSSGYSYGYTF. CDR3 coding DNA: TGCGCCAGCAGCTCTTCAGGGTATAGCTATGGCTACACCTTC.

The genes are TRBV7-9 and TRBJ1-2, with D unclear. In germline, CDR1 is SEHNR, CDR2 FQNEAQ (reference sequence). Deletions cut 5 bases from V and 8 bases from J, with 12 bases between. This CDR3 has 12 amino acids. The CDR3 region is CASSPRPGGYTF. The CDR3 DNA is TGTGCCAGCAGCCCGAGGCCTGGAGGCTACACCTTC.

The V call is TRBV6-5, the J call TRBJ2-5, with 9 bases lining up with TRBD2. Germline trimming cut 4 bases from V and 2 bases from J; bases unmatched to any gene: 5. This CDR3 contains 15 residues. CDR1 and CDR2 from the germline V gene are MNHEY and SVGAGI. CDR3 sequence (DNA): TGTGCCAGCAGTTGGGCGGGAGGGCTACAAGAGACCCAGTACTTC. Its translation: CASSWAGGLQETQYF.

The genes are TRBV9 and TRBJ1-2, with 9 bases matching TRBD1. Germline V gene lookup returns CDR1 SGDLS and CDR2 YYNGEE. The ends lost 4 bases at V and 0 bases at J; junction bases unmatched: 10. This CDR3 contains 17 residues. In nucleotides, the CDR3 is TGTGCCAGCAGCTACGGGACAGGGATCGGGACTAACTATGGCTACACCTTC. Amino acids: CASSYGTGIGTNYGYTF.

This clone has more than one count but fewer than ten. The V and J genes are TRBV6-5 and TRBJ1-1; TRBD1 might be the D (5 bases). Germline-derived CDR1 and CDR2 are MNHEY and SVGAGI. Trimming shortened V by 8 bases and J by 0 bases, and 16 bases separated the two germline ends. CDR3 length equals 15 residues. The CDR3 is CASSREQAMNTEAFF. The CDR3 DNA sequence: TGTGCCAGCTCGCGGGAACAGGCCATGAACACTGAAGCTTTCTTT.

The chain uses TRBV18 and TRBJ1-1; tentative D call: TRBD1 (5 bases). This CDR3 comprises 15 residues. In germline, CDR1 is KGHSH, CDR2 LQKENI. V lost 1 base, J lost 5 bases, and 14 bases lay in between. In DNA form, the CDR3 reads TGTGCCAGCTCACCACGGGGAGGGGAGGCGACTGAAGCTTTCTTT. It encodes CASSPRGGEATEAFF. Combining the CDR3 with reference TRBV18 and TRBJ1-1 gives the whole variable domain NAGVMQNPRHLVRRRGQEARLRCSPMKGHSHVYWYRQLPEEGLKFMVYLQKENIIDESGMPKERFSAEFPKEGPSILRIQQVVRGDSAAYFCASSPRGGEATEAFFGQGTRLTVV.

J is TRBJ1-5 and V is TRBV27; D might be TRBD1 (5 bases). CDR1 is MNHEY, CDR2 SMNVEV, per germline (reference sequence). The V gene lost 2 bases and the J gene lost 5 bases, with 13 bases spanning the gap. The CDR3 consists of 15 residues. In DNA form, the CDR3 reads TGTGCCAGCAGTTTAATACGGGGGGGGGATCAGCCCCAGCATTTT. Its protein product is CASSLIRGGDQPQHF.

The V gene is TRBV5-8, the J gene TRBJ1-6; 7 bases fit TRBD1. The CDR3 contains 16 residues. J was trimmed by 6 bases and V by 5 bases; bases with no gene match: 11. Germline CDR1 and CDR2: SGHTS and YDEGEE. The CDR3 DNA reads TGTGCCAGCAGTTTCCTAGGGGGACAGACTAATTCACCCCTCCACTTT. It codes for CASSFLGGQTNSPLHF.